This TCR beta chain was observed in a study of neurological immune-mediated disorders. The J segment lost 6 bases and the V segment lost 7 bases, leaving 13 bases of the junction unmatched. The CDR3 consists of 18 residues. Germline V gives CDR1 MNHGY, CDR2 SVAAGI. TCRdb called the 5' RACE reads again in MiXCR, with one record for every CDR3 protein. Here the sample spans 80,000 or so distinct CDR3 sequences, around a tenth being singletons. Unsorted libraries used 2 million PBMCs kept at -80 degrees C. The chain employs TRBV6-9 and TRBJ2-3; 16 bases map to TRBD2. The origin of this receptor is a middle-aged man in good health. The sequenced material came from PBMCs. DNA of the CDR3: TGTGCCAGCACCAAAGTCCCGGGACTAGCGGGAGGGCCTGATACGCAGTATTTT. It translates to CASTKVPGLAGGPDTQYF.